Listed here are 20 T cell receptor beta chains from one sample, sequenced in a study of T-cell memory formation after mild COVID-19. TCRdb processed the 5' RACE reads anew with MiXCR; each CDR3 protein has one entry. Among some 82,000 distinct CDR3 sequences listed, 9.5% to 15% were seen once. Specimen: PBMCs or a T cell subset sorted from them (not recorded which). The receptors shown here come from a man aged 18 to 30 who had mild COVID-19 (a few samples of this study predate the infection). Cell type and time point are not known.

The chain has TRBV27 and TRBJ1-4; TRBD1 might be the D (6 bases). CDR1 is MNHEY, CDR2 SMNVEV, per germline (reference sequence). The CDR3 covers 16 residues. Trimming pared 5 bases from V and 5 bases from J, leaving 18 bases between. The CDR3 nucleotides read TGTGCCAGCAGTACCTACAGGGCCCGCAAGAATGAAAAACTGTTTTTT. Its protein product is CASSTYRARKNEKLFF. Full variable domain (remainder filled in from reference TRBV27 and TRBJ1-4): EAQVTQNPRYLITVTGKKLTVTCSQNMNHEYMSWYRQDPGLGLRQIYYSMNVEVTDKGDVPEGYKVSRKEKRNFPLILESPSPNQTSLYFCASSTYRARKNEKLFFGSGTQLSVL.

This clonotype has just a few counts. The gene calls are TRBV27 and TRBJ2-7, with 8 bases identical to TRBD1. The CDR3 length is 15 residues. V gave up 6 bases and J gave up 2 bases; unmatched junction bases: 9. From germline, CDR1 is MNHEY and CDR2 SMNVEV (reference sequence). CDR3 DNA sequence: TGTGCCAGCAGCCCGACCGGGACAGGAGCCTACGAGCAGTACTTC. As protein: CASSPTGTGAYEQYF.

This clonotype was observed a handful of times. The genes are TRBV5-1 and TRBJ2-1, with TRBD2 matching over 12 bases. CDR3 length equals 19 residues. Germline CDR1 SGHRS, CDR2 YFSETQ. V shed 0 bases and J 1 base; nucleotides not matched to a gene: 8. CDR3 coding DNA: TGCGCCAGCAGCTTGGCCGGGCTAGCGGGGGGGTTGTCCTACAATGAGCAGTTCTTC. This translates into CASSLAGLAGGLSYNEQFF. Looking up the rest from reference TRBV5-1 and TRBJ2-1 gives the full variable domain: KAGVTQTPRYLIKTRGQQVTLSCSPISGHRSVSWYQQTPGQGLQFLFEYFSETQRNKGNFPGRFSGRQFSNSRSEMNVSTLELGDSALYLCASSLAGLAGGLSYNEQFFGPGTRLTVL.

J is TRBJ2-5 and V is TRBV11-2, with unresolved D. V was clipped by 0 bases and J by 2 bases, with 10 bases between them. The germline V gene has CDR1 SGHAT and CDR2 FQNNGV. CDR3 length: 15 amino acids. CDR3 DNA: TGTGCCAGCAGCTTAGATTGGTCGGTGCAAGAGACCCAGTACTTC. Translating it yields CASSLDWSVQETQYF.

The V call is TRBV7-9, the J call TRBJ1-2; D is perhaps TRBD1 (5 bases). The CDR3 is 16 amino acids. Germline V lookup: CDR1 SEHNR, CDR2 FQNEAQ (reference sequence). V gave up 4 bases and J gave up 0 bases, with 15 bases separating them. CDR3 sequence (DNA): TGTGCCAGCAGCTCCTTGGGGGGGTCCGCTAACTATGGCTACACCTTC. It codes for CASSSLGGSANYGYTF. The full variable domain, rest sourced from reference TRBV7-9 and TRBJ1-2, is DTGVSQNPRHKITKRGQNVTFRCDPISEHNRLYWYRQTLGQGPEFLTYFQNEAQLEKSRLLSDRFSAERPKGSFSTLEIQRTEQGDSAMYLCASSSLGGSANYGYTFGSGTRLTVV.

The chain's CDR3 is CASSFYSAKSTSGANVLTF. Here the CDR3 DNA reads TGTGCCAGCAGTTTTTATTCCGCCAAGTCCACCTCTGGGGCCAACGTCCTGACTTTC. The V gene is TRBV12-3 or TRBV12-4, the J gene TRBJ2-6; unclear D gene. Trimming removed 3 bases from V and 0 bases from J, with 18 bases in between. The CDR3 consists of 19 residues.

This clonotype has just a few counts. The chain uses TRBV19 and TRBJ1-1; 7 bases map to TRBD1. With 5 bases clipped from V and 2 bases from J, the junction kept 5 bases outside the gene matches. The CDR3 sequence is 14 residues long. The germline V gene encodes CDR1 LNHDA and CDR2 SQIVND (reference sequence). The CDR3 protein is CASSVTGVNTEAFF. The DNA for the CDR3 is TGTGCCAGTAGTGTCACAGGGGTCAACACTGAAGCTTTCTTT. Looking up the rest from reference TRBV19 and TRBJ1-1 gives the full variable domain: DGGITQSPKYLFRKEGQNVTLSCEQNLNHDAMYWYRQDPGQGLRLIYYSQIVNDFQKGDIAEGYSVSREKKESFPLTVTSAQKNPTAFYLCASSVTGVNTEAFFGQGTRLTVV.

Only a few counts were recorded for this clonotype. This chain links TRBV6-2 or TRBV6-3 with TRBJ1-6, with TRBD1 as a possible D gene (5 bases). The CDR3 contains 13 residues. The germline V and J ends were trimmed by 2 bases and 16 bases, with 15 bases remaining between them. Germline CDR1 reads MNHEY; CDR2 reads SVGEGT. The CDR3 DNA reads TGTGCCAGCAGTTACAGTTGGGGCGGCGATCTCCACTTT. It yields the protein CASSYSWGGDLHF.

This chain joins TRBV10-3 and TRBJ1-2; a weak D match, TRBD1 (6 bases). This CDR3 comprises 14 residues. From germline, CDR1 is ENHRY and CDR2 SYGVKD. Trimming removed 8 bases at V and 5 bases at J, with 18 bases between. CDR3 sequence (DNA): TGTGCCATCCACCCGGGACAAACATTTTATGGCTACACCTTC. The encoded protein is CAIHPGQTFYGYTF.

In its sample, this clonotype was seen a few times. V gene TRBV7-3 combines with J gene TRBJ2-2, with a possible D match to TRBD2 (5 bases). The germline V gene encodes CDR1 SGHTA and CDR2 FQGTGA. V was cut by 2 bases and J by 4 bases, with 8 bases left in between. The CDR3 runs to 14 residues. The CDR3 DNA is TGTGCCAGCAGCTTACCGGGAAGCACCGGGGAGCTGTTTTTT. Protein product: CASSLPGSTGELFF.

This clonotype was observed a few times. The V gene is TRBV11-2, the J gene TRBJ1-1; D remains ambiguous. V was trimmed by 6 bases and J by 4 bases, leaving 9 bases between them. CDR3 size: 12 residues. Germline CDR1 reads SGHAT; CDR2 reads FQNNGV. As DNA, the CDR3 is TGTGCCAGCAGAACGGTGGGCACTGAAGCTTTCTTT. Translation: CASRTVGTEAFF.

The J gene is TRBJ2-1, the V gene TRBV7-6; 12 bases are a match to TRBD1. J gave up 8 bases and V 4 bases, and 12 bases lay outside the gene matches. CDR1 is SGHVS, CDR2 FNYEAQ, per germline. This CDR3 has 17 amino acids. CDR3 residues: CASSYIGGQGAGDEQFF. The CDR3 bases are TGTGCCAGCAGCTACATTGGGGGACAGGGGGCGGGAGATGAGCAGTTCTTC.

This clonotype was seen more than once but under ten times. The rearrangement links TRBV6-6 to TRBJ2-7; 10 nucleotides match TRBD2. V shed 4 bases, J shed 5 bases, and the junction held 17 bases outside the gene matches. The germline V gene encodes CDR1 MNHNY and CDR2 SVGAGI (reference sequence). The CDR3 covers 18 residues. The CDR3 loop is CASSSPRGSGGALNEQYF. In DNA form, the CDR3 reads TGTGCCAGCAGTTCCCCCCGGGGAAGCGGGGGGGCCCTGAACGAGCAGTACTTC.

The rearrangement joins TRBV30 to TRBJ2-7; D ambiguous. The CDR3 contains 12 residues. Germline loops: CDR1 GTSNPN, CDR2 SVGIG (reference sequence). V was cut by 0 bases and J by 4 bases, with 7 bases left in between. CDR3 bases: TGTGCCTGGAGTGTCATCGGGTACGAGCAGTACTTC. Amino acids: CAWSVIGYEQYF.

This clonotype occurred a few times. The chain has TRBV6-2 or TRBV6-3 and TRBJ2-1, with TRBD2 matching 9 bases. Germline loops: CDR1 MNHEY, CDR2 SVGEGT. This CDR3 spans 17 amino acids. Trimming removed 0 bases from V and 5 bases from J; junction bases left unmatched: 8. This CDR3 is CASSYSVGTSIHNEQFF. Here the CDR3 DNA reads TGTGCCAGCAGTTACTCAGTCGGGACTAGCATCCACAATGAGCAGTTCTTC.

This clonotype was seen more than once but under ten times. In DNA, the CDR3 is TGTGCCAGCAGTTACGAGCAGGGGCGGCAAGAGACCCAGTACTTC. This sequence encodes CASSYEQGRQETQYF. The rearrangement links TRBV6-5 to TRBJ2-5; D may be TRBD1 (6 bases). CDR3 length: 15 amino acids. Per germline, CDR1 MNHEY and CDR2 SVGAGI. V was pared by 2 bases and J by 2 bases, with 12 bases between.

The chain links TRBV7-9 to TRBJ2-2, with D possibly matching TRBD1 (5 bases). This CDR3 region has 14 residues. V was cut by 2 bases and J by 4 bases, with 8 bases left in between. Germline V lookup: CDR1 SEHNR, CDR2 FQNEAQ (reference sequence). Here the CDR3 reads CASSLFQGTGELFF. Written as DNA, the CDR3 is TGTGCCAGCAGCTTATTTCAGGGCACCGGGGAGCTGTTTTTT. Combining the CDR3 with reference TRBV7-9 and TRBJ2-2 gives the whole variable domain DTGVSQNPRHKITKRGQNVTFRCDPISEHNRLYWYRQTLGQGPEFLTYFQNEAQLEKSRLLSDRFSAERPKGSFSTLEIQRTEQGDSAMYLCASSLFQGTGELFFGEGSRLTVL.

This clonotype was counted ten times or more. The CDR3 nucleotides are TGTGCCAGCAGTCCGGGCGGAGAGACCCAGTACTTC. It codes for CASSPGGETQYF. The chain carries TRBV12-3 or TRBV12-4 and TRBJ2-5; unclear D gene. This CDR3 contains 12 residues. Trimming took 5 bases from V and 4 from J, leaving 8 bases between them.

The CDR3 loop reads CASSYTAGETQYF. CDR3 nucleotides: TGTGCCAGCAGTTATACGGCGGGAGAGACCCAGTACTTC. The V call is TRBV6-6, the J call TRBJ2-5; D might be TRBD2 (5 bases). CDR3 length: 13 residues. V dropped 3 bases and J dropped 4 bases, with 9 bases sitting between them. CDR1 is MNHNY, CDR2 SVGAGI, per germline (reference sequence).

This chain connects TRBV4-1 to TRBJ1-6, with TRBD1 matching over 8 bases. After removal of 3 bases from V and 10 bases from J, the junction contained 11 bases not matched to a gene. The CDR3 spans 16 residues. CDR1 is MGHRA and CDR2 is YSYEKL in the germline V gene. Here the CDR3 reads CASSQPDRGPRSPLHF. CDR3 nucleotides: TGCGCCAGCAGCCAGCCCGACAGGGGCCCCAGATCACCCCTCCACTTT.